The 14 T cell receptor beta chains presented below share a single source sample, sequenced in a study of T cells in Graves' hyperthyroidism and ophthalmopathy. Amplified regions were TCR beta CDR3 sequences from RNA transcripts. HTBI primers were the set used in a first-round RT-PCR of the TCR CDR3. MiXCR, applied by TCRdb to the multiplex PCR reads, yields one record per CDR3 protein. This table holds 560,000 or so distinct CDR3 sequences, just under 20% found once. Sample: blood. Receptor source: a man aged 40-49 years with Graves' ophthalmopathy.

Many counts were recorded for this clonotype. V gene TRBV27 combines with J gene TRBJ2-7; D gene ambiguous. Germline V gene data show CDR1 as MNHEY and CDR2 as SMNVEV (reference sequence). This CDR3 has 16 residues. V lost 8 bases and J lost 3, with 23 bases in between. CDR3 DNA sequence: TGTGCCAGCGCACCCCAAATCTCTAGTAGTGTCTACGAGCAGTACTTC. Its translation is CASAPQISSSVYEQYF.

CDR3 in DNA: TGCGCCAGCTATAGCGACTCCTACGAGCAGTACTTC. Residues: CASYSDSYEQYF. The gene calls are TRBV5-1 and TRBJ2-7; D may be TRBD2 (5 bases). The V gene lost 7 bases and the J gene lost 0 bases, with 8 bases spanning the gap. This CDR3 is 12 amino acids long. Germline assignment: CDR1 SGHRS and CDR2 YFSETQ.

This chain joins TRBV24-1 and TRBJ1-5, with TRBD1 matching over 8 bases. The length of the CDR3 is 17 residues. With 4 bases clipped from V and 5 bases from J, the junction kept 12 bases outside the gene matches. CDR1 is KGHDR and CDR2 is SFDVKD in the germline V gene. The CDR3 DNA reads as TGTGCCACCAGTGACGGGTCAGGGGGCTCTGATTATCAGCCCCAGCATTTT. It yields the protein CATSDGSGGSDYQPQHF.

CDR3 coding DNA: TGTGCCAGCAGTTACTCAACAGGATTTAATGAAAAACTGTTTTTT. This encodes CASSYSTGFNEKLFF. The rearrangement uses TRBV6-5 and TRBJ1-4; tentative D call: TRBD1 (5 bases). V dropped 0 bases and J dropped 4 bases, with 9 bases sitting between them. Germline V CDR1 and CDR2: MNHEY, SVGAGI. This CDR3 spans 15 amino acids.

This clonotype came up many times. The V and J genes are TRBV5-5 and TRBJ2-1, with 9 bases aligning to TRBD1. The CDR3 runs 17 residues. V shed 4 bases and J 3 bases; nucleotides not matched to a gene: 11. Germline V lookup: CDR1 SGHKS, CDR2 YYEKEE (reference sequence). The CDR3 bases are TGTGCCAGCAGCCCCCGATACCGGGACAGGGTCTACAATGAGCAGTTCTTC. It is translated as CASSPRYRDRVYNEQFF.

The chain is built from TRBV5-1 and TRBJ2-3, with 7 bases identical to TRBD1. V dropped 4 bases and J dropped 4; count of bases not matched to a gene: 12. The CDR3 is made up of 16 amino acids. CDR1 and CDR2 (germline): SGHRS, YFSETQ. The CDR3 loop is CASSRAGTVGSDTQYF. The CDR3 coding sequence is TGCGCCAGCAGCCGAGCTGGGACAGTCGGATCAGATACGCAGTATTTT. Full variable domain (remainder filled in from reference TRBV5-1 and TRBJ2-3): KAGVTQTPRYLIKTRGQQVTLSCSPISGHRSVSWYQQTPGQGLQFLFEYFSETQRNKGNFPGRFSGRQFSNSRSEMNVSTLELGDSALYLCASSRAGTVGSDTQYFGPGTRLTVL.

This clonotype showed up just once. The genes are TRBV5-1 and TRBJ1-3; D possibly corresponds to TRBD1 (5 bases). The CDR3 has 16 residues. The V end was cut by 0 bases, the J end by 3 bases, with 13 bases between. Germline lookup yields CDR1 SGHRS and CDR2 YFSETQ. CDR3 DNA sequence: TGCGCCAGCAGCTTGGCCGTAGGACAACGTGGAAACACCATATATTTT. The encoded protein is CASSLAVGQRGNTIYF. The full variable domain, its missing parts supplied by reference TRBV5-1 and TRBJ1-3, is KAGVTQTPRYLIKTRGQQVTLSCSPISGHRSVSWYQQTPGQGLQFLFEYFSETQRNKGNFPGRFSGRQFSNSRSEMNVSTLELGDSALYLCASSLAVGQRGNTIYFGEGSWLTVV.

The chain is built from TRBV10-3 and TRBJ2-2; TRBD1 might be the D (6 bases). Germline V CDR1 and CDR2: ENHRY, SYGVKD. V was cut by 3 bases and J by 5 bases, with 10 bases left in between. The CDR3 contains 14 residues. The CDR3 spells CAISEAQGTGELFF. The CDR3 DNA sequence: TGTGCCATCAGTGAAGCCCAGGGGACCGGGGAGCTGTTTTTT.

V gene TRBV5-6 combines with J gene TRBJ2-7; 9 bases fit TRBD1. CDR1 is SGHDT and CDR2 is YYEEEE in the germline V gene. This CDR3 is built from 17 residues. Trimming removed 1 base from V and 0 bases from J; junction bases left unmatched: 8. CDR3 amino acids: CASSLSGTGTNSYEQYF. The CDR3 bases are TGTGCCAGCAGCTTGAGCGGGACAGGGACGAACTCCTACGAGCAGTACTTC.

Concerning this clonotype: It may be a read error: a sequence one base away is much more abundant. The gene calls are TRBV27 and TRBJ1-6, with 7 positions matching TRBD1. Germline CDR1 is MNHEY and CDR2 is SMNVEV (reference sequence). CDR3 length equals 16 residues. CDR3 sequence reads: CASRSRAGGMGSLLHF. CDR3 sequence (DNA): TGTGCCAGCAGGTCGCGTGCAGGGGGAATGGGTTCACTCCTCCACTTT.

The chain joins TRBV20-1 to TRBJ1-1; D ambiguous. Looked up from germline, CDR1 is DFQATT and CDR2 is SNEGSKA (reference sequence). The CDR3 length is 10 residues. Trimming removed 4 bases from V and 6 bases from J, with 6 bases in between. The CDR3 nucleotides are TGCAGTGCTAAGCACCCTGAAGCTTTCTTT. Its protein is CSAKHPEAFF.

This clonotype was seen more than once but under ten times. The J gene is TRBJ2-7, the V gene TRBV6-1; D is unclear. V was pared by 5 bases and J by 3 bases, with 17 bases between. The CDR3 loop spans 15 amino acids. Germline loops: CDR1 MNHNS, CDR2 SASEGT. The CDR3 region is CASSSGRPFSYEQYF. In DNA, the CDR3 is TGTGCCAGCAGTTCCGGCAGACCGTTTAGCTACGAGCAGTACTTC.

V is TRBV28 and J is TRBJ2-5; 7 bases match TRBD2. The CDR3 length is 16 residues. After removal of 6 bases from V and 1 base from J, the junction contained 11 bases not matched to a gene. The germline gives CDR1 MDHEN, CDR2 SYDVKM. CDR3 bases: TGTGCCAGCAGACCCCGGGGAGGGGAAGTCCAAGAGACCCAGTACTTC. This encodes CASRPRGGEVQETQYF.

In this sample, this clonotype turned up many times. This chain uses TRBV18 with TRBJ2-2; no definite D call. CDR3 length: 13 amino acids. Germline assignment: CDR1 KGHSH and CDR2 LQKENI. V lost 5 bases and J 1 base, leaving 5 bases between the germline ends. The DNA of the CDR3 is TGTGCCAGCTCAAACTTGAACACCGGGGAGCTGTTTTTT. Its protein is CASSNLNTGELFF.